This T cell receptor beta chain was captured by sequencing in a study of a mutant IDH1 vaccine in newly diagnosed glioma (dated by TCRdb to about 2021). For the wider study: Eight vaccinations were administered to patients in weeks 1, 3, 5, 7, 11, 15, 19 and 23, corresponding to visits V03 through V10. Vaccination started 4-6 weeks after radiotherapy alone, or was given together with temozolomide cycles in the groups whose treatment included chemotherapy. Prior to enrollment, patients had been given standard therapy consisting of radiotherapy alone, temozolomide alone, or radiochemotherapy with temozolomide, with the combination given to most patients. Longitudinal TCRB deep sequencing was performed for roughly 24 treated patients wherever samples were available for exploratory analyses. Of the roughly 30 treated patients, about 62% were male and about 38% were female, and the mean age was 40.4 years. Six visits were used for peripheral blood collection: V03 (baseline), V05, V07, V10, V12 and V13.

Reading the label with the study, this specimen's time point is: week 11, during vaccination. Every vaccine dose consisted of 300 ug of a 20-mer mutant IDH1 peptide in Montanide, administered subcutaneously together with topical imiquimod. Newly diagnosed WHO grade 3 or 4 IDH1-mutant astrocytomas showing loss of nuclear ATRX were present in the donors. The samples were drawn from NOA16, a multicentre, single-arm, open-label phase I trial in Germany that tested a mutant IDH1 peptide vaccine in humans for the first time. The DNeasy Blood and Tissue Kit was used to extract genomic DNA from EDTA blood for TCRB sequencing. The CDR3 starts with the cysteine, ends with the phenylalanine, and has 15 residues. Of the read, only the CDR3 DNA is kept; its 45 bases are in frame from base 1. The CDR1 and CDR2 encoded by the germline V gene are SGHRS and YFSETQ. At the junction V is shortened by 5 bases and J by 5 bases, with 14 bases in between.

What the work shows at the level of the full study, not this receptor alone: Vaccine-induced immune responses across multiple MHC alleles were detected in 85% to 95% of patients. PBMC samples for TCRB deep sequencing were selected based on availability. It was noted by the authors that analyses of patient blood samples could not be reproduced owing to sample limitations. Pseudoprogression seemed to be unrelated to changes in the top peripheral T cell clonotypes found by TCRB sequencing.

With respect to this clone: The clone's antigen remains unknown. One base away there is no much larger clone; base qualities are not given.

Library prep was done by the immunoSEQ multiplex PCR assay. Rearranged TCR beta chain sequences were amplified using the hsTCRB Kit according to the manufacturer's protocol. TCRB libraries were sequenced on an Illumina MiSeq. Turning to the authors' computational methods: The kit vendor's proprietary platform handled demultiplexing, trimming and gene mapping. Imported from immuneACCESS, the table was reduced by TCRdb to in-frame sequences with V and J called. These copies leave out some clones; in studies compared against another copy, an unresolved V gene accounts for under half, and the cause of the remainder is not known. V, J and clone size are those of that table, while D and trimming were read from the DNA. The sample has roughly 60,000 clones on record, 84% of them singletons. The leading ten clones occupy 3.5% to 4.5% of the sample.

The chain employs TRBV5-1 and TRBJ1-6, with no confident D gene call. This TCR derives from a man aged 25-45 years with glioma. This material consisted of PBMCs, taken from a glioma patient whose treatment included an IDH1 peptide vaccine. The DNA sequence follows: TGCGCCAGCAGAGCATCTGGGGTTAATAATTCACCCCTCCACTTT. Its translation is CASRASGVNNSPLHF.